The T cell receptor beta chain under discussion was sequenced for a study of post-analysis software for immune sequencing data. Regarding this clonotype: Its target is not known.

Unique-molecular-identifier-tagged TCR beta cDNA libraries were used. Each CDR3 protein gets one entry after TCRdb re-called the PCR reads with MiXCR. The sample holds over 700,000 distinct CDR3 sequences; approximately 30% are singletons and the top ten take approximately 0.6%. V lost 7 bases and J lost 2, with 14 bases in between. The CDR3 contains 13 residues. Germline CDR1 is SQVTM and CDR2 is ANQGSEA. Findings of the study overall: Patients showed TRBV5-6, TRBV5-1 and TRBV20-1 among about five TRBV segments more frequent than in controls.

What was sequenced was blood. The receptor was isolated from a girl under 18 with multiple sclerosis. The V call is TRBV29-1, the J call TRBJ2-5; D possibly corresponds to TRBD2 (5 bases). CDR3 DNA: TGCAGCGCCGATCGAGCGGCGCAAGAGACCCAGTACTTC. This gives the protein CSADRAAQETQYF.